The clone carrying this T cell receptor (beta chain) has more than one count but fewer than ten. Clones were sequenced by immunoSEQ multiplex PCR, and TCRdb holds only the in-frame ones, with some missing. The sample lists some 16,000 clones; about three quarters were seen once. Drawing of blood for sampling happened at baseline, at cycle 4 day 1, and at cycle 7 day 1. V was pared by 1 base and J by 2 bases, with 6 bases between. The germline CDR1 and CDR2 sequences are MGHRA and YSYEKL. The CDR3 totals 13 residues. The sample belongs to a study of OX40 agonist ivuxolimab in advanced cancers. As for the study in general: Ivuxolimab is an agonistic anti-OX40 (CD134) antibody, and patients were treated with it. The dose-escalation group included hepatocellular carcinoma, melanoma, renal cell carcinoma and head and neck cancer.

The chain joins TRBV4-1 to TRBJ2-7; D call uncertain. Specimen: CD4+ or CD8+ T cells sorted from blood, collected in a trial of the OX40 agonist ivuxolimab. The clonotype comes from an adult with an advanced solid tumor such as melanoma, head and neck, liver or kidney cancer. The CDR3 spells CASSQVPAYEQYF. The CDR3 DNA reads as TGCGCCAGCAGCCAAGTTCCTGCCTACGAGCAGTACTTC.